Below are 30 T cell receptor beta chains sequenced from a single sample in a study of cytomegalovirus exposure and HLA in healthy donors. The PCR employed 60 Vbeta primers together with 13 Jbeta primers. Sequencing used immunoSEQ multiplex PCR; TCRdb keeps in-frame clones, though not all of them. Of more than 90,000 clones listed, roughly 70% are singletons. Input material: PBMCs. The receptors come from a man aged 50 or older in good health and CMV-seronegative.

This chain joins TRBV2 and TRBJ2-2, with a weak D call TRBD1 (6 bases). CDR1 and CDR2 (germline): SNHLY, FYNNEI. V dropped 3 bases and J dropped 2 bases, with 16 bases sitting between them. The CDR3 is 17 amino acids. This CDR3 reads CASSDLQTGPNTGELFF. Here the CDR3 DNA reads TGTGCCAGCAGTGACCTTCAGACAGGACCCAACACCGGGGAGCTGTTTTTT.

This clone has a handful of counts. The rearrangement uses TRBV11-2 and TRBJ2-6; the D is unclear. Between the trimmed V and J ends, which lost 0 bases and 1 base, there was a span of 7 bases. Germline assignment: CDR1 SGHAT and CDR2 FQNNGV. The CDR3 has 16 residues. The CDR3 DNA is TGTGCCAGCAGCTTAGATCGGAGTTCTGGGGCCAACGTCCTGACTTTC. Translation gives CASSLDRSSGANVLTF.

This clone was detected a few times. The gene calls are TRBV11-3 and TRBJ1-6, with D maybe TRBD1 (5 bases). The germline V gene has CDR1 SGHNT and CDR2 YENEEA. Trimming took 8 bases from V and 6 from J, leaving 17 bases between them. The CDR3 spans 15 residues. CDR3 bases: TGTGCCAGCGTATTTAGGGCAGGGTGTAATTCACCCCTCCACTTT. As protein: CASVFRAGCNSPLHF.

In this sample, this clone turned up a few times. The rearrangement links TRBV5-8 to TRBJ1-3; D call uncertain. V lost 4 bases to trimming and J lost 8 bases, with 16 bases between them. Looked up from germline, CDR1 is SGHTS and CDR2 is YDEGEE. The CDR3 spans 14 residues. The CDR3 nucleotides are TGTGCCAGCAGCCCTGGCCCTCGGAGGGACACCATATATTTT. Its translation is CASSPGPRRDTIYF.

The J gene is TRBJ2-7, the V gene TRBV30; TRBD1 aligns across 8 bases. Germline trimming cut 4 bases from V and 3 bases from J; bases unmatched to any gene: 2. CDR1 and CDR2 from the germline V gene are GTSNPN and SVGIG (reference sequence). The CDR3 covers 12 residues. Here the CDR3 reads CAWTGQGYEQYF. CDR3 nucleotide sequence: TGTGCCTGGACAGGACAGGGCTACGAGCAGTACTTC.

The chain uses TRBV6-5 and TRBJ1-2, with a possible D match to TRBD1 (5 bases). The V end lost 7 bases, the J end lost 6 bases, and 21 bases lay between the germline ends. Looked up from germline, CDR1 is MNHEY and CDR2 is SVGAGI. The CDR3 is 15 amino acids. CDR3: CASTAGKVVDDGYTF. CDR3 in DNA: TGTGCCAGCACAGCAGGGAAGGTTGTCGACGATGGCTACACCTTC.

The V and J genes are TRBV23-1 and TRBJ2-2, with a tentative D call TRBD1 (5 bases). TRBV23-1 is an ORF for which the function is uncertain. With 3 bases removed from V and 1 base from J, the gap between germline ends came to 18 bases. The length of the CDR3 is 18 residues. CDR3 in DNA: TGCGCCAGCAGTCACCTCACTTACAGGACCCTGAACACCGGGGAGCTGTTTTTT. Residues: CASSHLTYRTLNTGELFF.

The chain links TRBV11-2 to TRBJ2-1; TRBD2 might be the D (7 bases). The V gene lost 1 base and the J gene lost 7 bases, with 17 bases spanning the gap. There are 16 residues in the CDR3. Germline lookup yields CDR1 SGHAT and CDR2 FQNNGV. The CDR3 sequence: CASSLVGGGASNEQFF. CDR3 DNA sequence: TGTGCCAGCAGCTTAGTGGGAGGGGGGGCCTCGAATGAGCAGTTCTTC.

V usage is TRBV28 and J usage is TRBJ1-4; D call uncertain. Germline V gives CDR1 MDHEN, CDR2 SYDVKM. This CDR3 has 13 amino acids. The germline V and J ends were trimmed by 4 bases and 8 bases, with 11 bases remaining between them. The CDR3 spells CASSSYLKEKLFF. The CDR3 bases are TGTGCCAGCAGTTCTTACTTGAAAGAAAAACTGTTTTTT.

The chain links TRBV7-9 to TRBJ2-7, with a weak D call TRBD1 (5 bases). Germline V gene sequence: CDR1 SEHNR, CDR2 FQNEAQ (reference sequence). V shed 3 bases and J shed 3 bases, with 21 bases lying between them. The CDR3 contains 17 residues. In nucleotides, the CDR3 is TGTGCCAGCAGCTTTTACCTGGTCCTGAACAGGAGCTACGAGCAGTACTTC. Protein sequence: CASSFYLVLNRSYEQYF.

The CDR3 DNA sequence: TGTGCCAGCAGCTTGGCGGGACAGGGCCAAGAGACCCAGTACTTC. As protein: CASSLAGQGQETQYF. The chain uses TRBV5-4 and TRBJ2-5; 9 nucleotides match TRBD1. Germline V gene lookup returns CDR1 SGHNT and CDR2 YYREEE (reference sequence). The CDR3 runs 15 residues. J lost 1 base, V lost 0 bases, and 1 base had no gene match.

This chain connects TRBV28 to TRBJ2-5; no clear D. This CDR3 has 12 amino acids. Trimming left V 2 bases short and J 4 bases short, with 5 bases between. CDR1 and CDR2 (germline): MDHEN, SYDVKM. CDR3 protein: CASSLPSETQYF. The CDR3 bases are TGTGCCAGCAGTTTACCCTCAGAGACCCAGTACTTC.

The rearrangement uses TRBV14 and TRBJ1-4; TRBD1 is a possible D gene (6 bases). V was cut by 4 bases and J by 5 bases, with 14 bases left in between. Looked up from germline, CDR1 is SGHDN and CDR2 is FVKESK. This CDR3 has 15 residues. CDR3 amino acids: CASSLRQAANEKLFF. The CDR3, as DNA: TGTGCCAGCAGCCTAAGACAGGCTGCAAATGAAAAACTGTTTTTT.

The chain recombines TRBV7-2 with TRBJ1-2, with D tentatively TRBD1 (5 bases). This CDR3 has 14 residues. Germline assignment: CDR1 SGHTA and CDR2 FQGNSA. V shed 0 bases and J shed 8 bases, with 13 bases lying between them. The CDR3, as DNA: TGTGCCAGCAGCTTAGCCGGGAGGGGCGAAGGCTACACCTTC. The encoded protein is CASSLAGRGEGYTF. Full variable domain (outside the CDR3, taken from reference TRBV7-2 and TRBJ1-2): GAGVSQSPSNKVTEKGKDVELRCDPISGHTALYWYRQSLGQGLEFLIYFQGNSAPDKSGLPSDRFSAERTGGSVSTLTIQRTQQEDSAVYLCASSLAGRGEGYTFGSGTRLTVV.

CDR3: CASSSTRGSSYEQYF. CDR3 bases: TGTGCCAGCAGCTCCACCAGGGGAAGCTCCTACGAGCAGTACTTC. The rearrangement uses TRBV7-9 and TRBJ2-7; tentative D call: TRBD1 (6 bases). The V gene lost 4 bases and the J gene lost 0 bases, with 13 bases spanning the gap. Germline V gene data show CDR1 as SEHNR and CDR2 as FQNEAQ (reference sequence). CDR3 length: 15 amino acids.

The chain links TRBV6-5 to TRBJ2-2; TRBD1 matches 7 bases. V was pared by 10 bases and J by 1 base, with 6 bases of the junction left unmatched. CDR3 length: 14 residues. The germline V gene encodes CDR1 MNHEY and CDR2 SVGAGI. CDR3 in amino acids: CATRQGLNTGELFF. The CDR3 region has the DNA TGTGCCACTCGACAGGGCCTGAACACCGGGGAGCTGTTTTTT.

The chain links TRBV27 to TRBJ2-7; TRBD1 might be the D (5 bases). The CDR3 has 15 amino acids. CDR1 MNHEY and CDR2 SMNVEV come from the germline V gene (reference sequence). The V gene lost 2 bases and the J gene lost 2 bases, with 13 bases spanning the gap. The CDR3, as DNA: TGTGCCAGCAGTTTAGGGGCGGAACAGCCCTACGAGCAGTACTTC. Translation gives CASSLGAEQPYEQYF.

This clone was seen a few times. V usage is TRBV27 and J usage is TRBJ1-1; tentatively, D is TRBD1 (5 bases). The germline V and J ends were trimmed by 5 bases and 7 bases, with 17 bases remaining between them. The CDR3 loop spans 14 amino acids. The V gene's germline CDR1 is MNHEY and CDR2 SMNVEV (reference sequence). CDR3 protein: CASSPTLTASEAFF. CDR3 in DNA: TGTGCCAGCAGTCCCACGCTGACAGCCAGTGAAGCTTTCTTT.

Written as DNA, the CDR3 is TGTGCCAGCAGTTCCTTGGGACAGGGACAGCTACGAGGGCAGTACTTC. Its translation is CASSSLGQGQLRGQYF. V and J are TRBV28 and TRBJ2-7, with 9 bases lining up with TRBD1. J gave up 9 bases and V 4 bases, and 16 bases lay outside the gene matches. The germline gives CDR1 MDHEN, CDR2 SYDVKM. The CDR3 sequence is 16 residues long.

The J gene is TRBJ1-1, the V gene TRBV19; possible D gene TRBD1, 6 bases. CDR3 length: 13 residues. From germline, CDR1 is LNHDA and CDR2 SQIVND (reference sequence). The V end was cut by 2 bases, the J end by 11 bases, with 15 bases between. The CDR3 reads CASSIRTEPTAFF. DNA for the CDR3: TGTGCCAGTAGTATAAGGACAGAACCAACGGCTTTCTTT.

This clone was seen more than once but under ten times. The chain has TRBV29-1 and TRBJ1-2, with D unresolved. The ends were cut back, 4 bases at V and 4 bases at J, with 19 bases in the middle. Germline V gene sequence: CDR1 SQVTM, CDR2 ANQGSEA. CDR3 length: 15 amino acids. In DNA, the CDR3 is TGCAGCGTTGTTGTCGGTCCTGTTGGTGCCTATGGCTACACCTTC. Protein sequence: CSVVVGPVGAYGYTF.

The rearrangement uses TRBV19 and TRBJ1-2, with D maybe TRBD1 (5 bases). Germline loops: CDR1 LNHDA, CDR2 SQIVND (reference sequence). The V gene lost 6 bases and the J gene lost 4 bases, with 9 bases spanning the gap. The CDR3 is made up of 12 amino acids. The CDR3 is CASSEGVYGYTF. The CDR3 nucleotides read TGTGCCAGTAGCGAAGGGGTCTATGGCTACACCTTC.

A word on this clone: At the DNA level, this CDR3 is encoded by other sequences in the same sample as well. The J gene is TRBJ2-1, the V gene TRBV10-1; a possible D gene is TRBD2 (6 bases). This CDR3 spans 16 amino acids. Germline V gene data show CDR1 as WNHNN and CDR2 as SYGVQD (reference sequence). Trimming cost V 8 bases and J 7 bases, with 24 bases left between them. The CDR3 reads CASQLAPTSPWNEQFF. DNA of the CDR3: TGCGCCAGCCAACTAGCCCCCACTTCCCCGTGGAATGAGCAGTTCTTC.

The rearrangement links TRBV5-1 to TRBJ2-2; possibly TRBD2 for D (5 bases). CDR1 and CDR2 (germline): SGHRS, YFSETQ. V was trimmed by 1 base and J by 1 base, leaving 11 bases between them. This CDR3 has 16 amino acids. The CDR3 reads CASSLQWGVNTGELFF. The DNA of the CDR3 is TGCGCCAGCAGCTTGCAGTGGGGAGTGAACACCGGGGAGCTGTTTTTT.

The V and J genes are TRBV5-4 and TRBJ2-5, with 14 bases aligning to TRBD2. The CDR3 is made up of 15 amino acids. With V trimmed by 0 bases and J by 5 bases, 0 bases remained unmatched. Germline lookup yields CDR1 SGHNT and CDR2 YYREEE (reference sequence). The CDR3 nucleotides read TGTGCCAGCAGCTTGGGACTAGCGGGAGGGGAGACCCAGTACTTC. Its translation is CASSLGLAGGETQYF.

The sample holds a few counts of this clone. The V call is TRBV21-1, the J call TRBJ1-1; the table gives TRBD1 as D, unverified against the DNA. TRBV21-1 is annotated as a pseudogene. This CDR3 comprises 15 residues. In nucleotides, the CDR3 is TGTGCCATTAAAACCTTGGGGACAGTGAACACTGAAGCTTTCTTT. Translating gives CAIKTLGTVNTEAFF.

This chain joins TRBV28 and TRBJ1-2; a weak D match, TRBD1 (5 bases). V was shortened by 5 bases and J by 4 bases, with 17 bases between the two germline ends. The CDR3 is 15 amino acids. Per the germline V gene, CDR1 is MDHEN and CDR2 is SYDVKM. CDR3 sequence: CASSESGGRIYGYTF. The CDR3 DNA is TGTGCCAGCAGTGAGAGCGGGGGTCGAATCTATGGCTACACCTTC.

This clone was picked up one time. The V and J genes are TRBV19 and TRBJ2-4, with D perhaps matching TRBD2 (6 bases). The germline V and J ends were trimmed by 3 bases and 10 bases, with 13 bases remaining between them. Germline CDR1 is LNHDA and CDR2 is SQIVND (reference sequence). There are 13 residues in the CDR3. The DNA of the CDR3 is TGTGCCAGTAGTATTGGGGGGACGTTGATTCAGTACTTC. Encoded protein: CASSIGGTLIQYF.

This clone was detected only a few times. The chain has TRBV10-2 and TRBJ2-1, with D possibly being TRBD1 (6 bases). This CDR3 is 13 amino acids long. Deletions cut 6 bases from V and 8 bases from J, with 14 bases between. Germline lookup yields CDR1 WSHSY and CDR2 SAAADI. Written as DNA, the CDR3 is TGCGCCAGCAGGGATACAGGGAGCGATGAGCAGTTCTTC. It yields the protein CASRDTGSDEQFF.

This chain uses TRBV5-6 with TRBJ2-7; 10 nucleotides line up with TRBD1. Germline assignment: CDR1 SGHDT and CDR2 YYEEEE. The CDR3 is 14 residues long. V trimming: 2 bases; J trimming: 5 bases; junction bases outside the gene matches: 4. In DNA, the CDR3 is TGTGCCAGCAGCTTTTGGGACAGGGGCCACGAGCAGTACTTC. Translating it yields CASSFWDRGHEQYF.